The TCR beta chain under discussion was sequenced for a study of vaccination effects on CD4 cells after COVID-19. Overall study findings and caveats: Infection-derived and vaccine-derived clones contracted markedly late after vaccination.

Libraries were prepared by immunoSEQ multiplex PCR; TCRdb keeps only in-frame clonotypes and omits some of them. Of tens of thousands of clones listed, 75% to 80% are singletons. The sample holds one count of this clone. Its antigen is currently unknown. The CDR3 covers 19 residues. Germline-derived CDR1 and CDR2 are SGHNT and YENEEA. Germline trimming cut 2 bases from V and 8 bases from J; bases unmatched to any gene: 18. Investigators separated out CD4+ T cells once around 11 days of culture had passed. The person acquired a PCR-confirmed SARS-CoV-2 infection between March and December 2020. The V and J genes are TRBV11-3 and TRBJ2-1, with 10 bases aligning to TRBD2. The sample was CD4+ T cells from PBMCs cultured without peptide, taken before COVID-19 vaccination. The source is a human donor who had a prior SARS-CoV-2 infection. The CDR3 DNA is TGTGCCAGCAGCTTATCCCGGACTAGCGGAGGAACGGGTTTCGATGAGCAGTTCTTC. It encodes CASSLSRTSGGTGFDEQFF.